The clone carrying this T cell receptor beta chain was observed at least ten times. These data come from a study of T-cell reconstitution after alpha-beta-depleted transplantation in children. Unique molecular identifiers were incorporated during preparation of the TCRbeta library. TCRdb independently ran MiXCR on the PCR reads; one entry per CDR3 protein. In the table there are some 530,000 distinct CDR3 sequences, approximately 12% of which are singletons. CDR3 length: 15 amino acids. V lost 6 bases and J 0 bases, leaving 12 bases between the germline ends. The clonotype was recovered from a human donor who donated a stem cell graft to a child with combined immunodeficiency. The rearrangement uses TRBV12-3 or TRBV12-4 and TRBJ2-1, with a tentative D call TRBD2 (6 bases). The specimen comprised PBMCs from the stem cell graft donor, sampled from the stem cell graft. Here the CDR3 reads CASRREDSSYNEQFF. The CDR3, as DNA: TGTGCCAGCAGGAGGGAGGATAGCTCCTACAATGAGCAGTTCTTC.